Below, one T cell receptor beta chain is given with its context. These data belong to a study of neoadjuvant anti-PD-1 for oral cavity cancer. About the study: Patients without progression received a fourth nivolumab dose around day 43, then surgical resection on days 50-56.

Tumor libraries mostly used approximately 4.9 ug genomic DNA, two replicates each. Here immunoSEQ multiplex PCR was the method, and the copy in TCRdb shows in-frame clones only, minus some. In the table there are approximately 1,500 clones, about 60% of which are singletons. V was pared by 4 bases and J by 10 bases, with 16 bases between. CDR3 length: 13 residues. Germline V gene lookup returns CDR1 SNHLY and CDR2 FYNNEI. Time point indicated: after neoadjuvant nivolumab, at surgical resection. Patients had newly diagnosed, untreated stage II-IVA oral cavity squamous cell carcinoma. Patients had HPV-negative, locally advanced oral cavity squamous cell carcinoma.

Sequences were derived from tumor tissue, sampled after nivolumab (anti-PD-1) treatment. The genes are TRBV2 and TRBJ1-1; D is unclear. The receptor was derived from a person between 40 and 85 years old with oral cavity squamous cell carcinoma. CDR3 sequence (DNA): TGTGCCAGCAGTGCGGCAGAAGGCCGAGTAGCTTTCTTT. Translation gives CASSAAEGRVAFF.